These 29 T cell receptor beta chains were all obtained from the same sample, sequenced in a study of metastatic and nonmetastatic thyroid tumors. Each patient came to thyroid surgery without any prior treatment (of any kind). TCRdb re-called clones via MiXCR from the PCR reads. The sample consists of 35,000 to 50,000 clones, about 17% of them appearing once. Sample: tumor tissue. The receptors come from a female donor with papillary thyroid cancer or a benign thyroid nodule (not recorded which). Some clones in this sample may be carry-over from other donors' samples.

The chain links TRBV5-1 to TRBJ2-3; 9 bases align to TRBD1. The V gene end was trimmed by 5 bases and the J gene end by 1 base; junction bases not matched to a gene: 5. The germline CDR1 and CDR2 sequences are SGHRS and YFSETQ. The CDR3 runs to 15 residues. The CDR3 is CASRGTGTGTDTQYF. The CDR3 bases are TGCGCCAGCAGGGGGACAGGGACCGGCACAGATACGCAGTATTTT.

By share, this clone ranks as medium-sized. The chain combines TRBV28 with TRBJ2-7; D possibly corresponds to TRBD1 (5 bases). The CDR3 is 15 residues long. V lost 4 bases to trimming and J lost 0 bases, with 13 bases between them. Germline loops: CDR1 MDHEN, CDR2 SYDVKM. The CDR3: CASSSTYGHSYEQYF. Here the CDR3 DNA reads TGTGCCAGCAGTTCCACATACGGACACTCCTACGAGCAGTACTTC.

Ten or more counts support this clone. At the DNA level, this CDR3 is encoded by other sequences in the same sample as well. V is TRBV5-1 and J is TRBJ2-5, with 11 bases identical to TRBD1. In germline, CDR1 is SGHRS, CDR2 YFSETQ. This CDR3 spans 15 amino acids. The ends lost 4 bases at V and 5 bases at J; junction bases unmatched: 7. CDR3 sequence (DNA): TGCGCCAGCAGCATAGGACAGGGGGCGGGGGAGACCCAGTACTTC. Its protein product is CASSIGQGAGETQYF.

In this sample, this clone turned up many times. V is TRBV12-3 or TRBV12-4 and J is TRBJ1-5; D uncertain. V was shortened by 5 bases and J by 0 bases, with 8 bases between the two germline ends. The CDR3 spans 14 residues. The CDR3 nucleotides are TGTGCCAGCAGTCCCGATAATAGCAATCAGCCCCAGCATTTT. Protein sequence: CASSPDNSNQPQHF.

This clone was found many times. The genes are TRBV3-1 and TRBJ2-3; 11 positions agree with TRBD1. This CDR3 contains 18 residues. Germline CDR1 LGHDT, CDR2 YNNKEL (reference sequence). Trimming removed 1 base from V and 9 bases from J; junction bases left unmatched: 15. DNA of the CDR3: TGTGCCAGCAGCCAAGGAATTTCGGACAGGGGGCGCATGGGGACGCAGTATTTT. Translated: CASSQGISDRGRMGTQYF.

This clone was found a few times. The CDR3, as DNA: TGTGCCAGCAGCCGCTTGAAGAGACGGAACACTGAAGCTTTCTTT. This sequence encodes CASSRLKRRNTEAFF. The rearrangement joins TRBV4-2 to TRBJ1-1, with D hard to call. Germline-derived CDR1 and CDR2 are LGHNA and YNFKEQ. The germline V and J ends were trimmed by 4 bases and 1 base, with 13 bases remaining between them. The CDR3 length is 15 residues.

This clone was detected many times. V usage is TRBV20-1 and J usage is TRBJ1-4; possibly TRBD1 for D (6 bases). Per germline, CDR1 DFQATT and CDR2 SNEGSKA (reference sequence). The CDR3 loop spans 13 amino acids. V was pared by 0 bases and J by 8 bases, with 10 bases between. This CDR3 reads CSAREQGWEKLFF. As DNA, the CDR3 is TGCAGTGCTAGAGAACAGGGTTGGGAAAAACTGTTTTTT.

There are many counts of this clone. This rearrangement joins TRBV7-9 to TRBJ2-1; TRBD2 agrees at 12 bases. Looked up from germline, CDR1 is SEHNR and CDR2 is FQNEAQ (reference sequence). This CDR3 spans 17 amino acids. The V gene end was trimmed by 5 bases and the J gene end by 8 bases; junction bases not matched to a gene: 13. The CDR3 coding sequence is TGTGCCAGCAGCAACACTCTAGCGGGAGGGGCAAACGATGAGCAGTTCTTC. Amino acids: CASSNTLAGGANDEQFF.

This clone was observed at least ten times. V and J are TRBV18 and TRBJ1-1; the D is unclear. Germline CDR1 reads KGHSH; CDR2 reads LQKENI. V gave up 1 base and J gave up 2 bases, with 5 bases separating them. CDR3 size: 13 residues. The CDR3 DNA follows: TGTGCCAGCTCACCACGGTCCAACACTGAAGCTTTCTTT. It translates to CASSPRSNTEAFF.

The rearrangement joins TRBV6-1 to TRBJ2-2; D is uncertain. The germline V gene has CDR1 MNHNS and CDR2 SASEGT. The CDR3 runs to 16 residues. V was shortened by 4 bases and J by 0 bases, with 12 bases between the two germline ends. This CDR3 reads CASSGSQFPNTGELFF. The CDR3 nucleotides read TGTGCCAGCAGTGGTTCTCAGTTTCCGAACACCGGGGAGCTGTTTTTT.

Many counts were recorded for this clone. The chain carries TRBV2 and TRBJ2-1, with a tentative D call TRBD2 (6 bases). The germline CDR1 and CDR2 sequences are SNHLY and FYNNEI. V was cut by 6 bases and J by 9 bases, with 15 bases left in between. The CDR3 consists of 13 residues. This chain's CDR3 is CASREGPEGEQFF. The CDR3 region has the DNA TGTGCCAGCAGGGAGGGACCAGAGGGTGAGCAGTTCTTC.

In its sample, this clone was seen many times. V gene TRBV5-1 combines with J gene TRBJ2-3; TRBD2 matches 8 bases. V shed 1 base, J shed 0 bases, and the junction held 4 bases outside the gene matches. The germline V gene encodes CDR1 SGHRS and CDR2 YFSETQ. CDR3 size: 16 residues. CDR3 nucleotide sequence: TGCGCCAGCAGCTTGAGGGCTAGCGGGAGCACAGATACGCAGTATTTT. Translation: CASSLRASGSTDTQYF. The whole variable domain, remainder taken from reference TRBV5-1 and TRBJ2-3, is KAGVTQTPRYLIKTRGQQVTLSCSPISGHRSVSWYQQTPGQGLQFLFEYFSETQRNKGNFPGRFSGRQFSNSRSEMNVSTLELGDSALYLCASSLRASGSTDTQYFGPGTRLTVL.

This clone occurred many times. The gene calls are TRBV5-1 and TRBJ2-1; TRBD1 aligns across 7 bases. The CDR3 is made up of 15 amino acids. V lost 1 base, J lost 4 bases, and 5 bases stayed unmatched. Germline V lookup: CDR1 SGHRS, CDR2 YFSETQ. CDR3 DNA: TGCGCCAGCAGCTTGACCCGACAGGGTTACAATGAGCAGTTCTTC. It encodes CASSLTRQGYNEQFF.

At least ten counts were recorded for this clone. The CDR3 coding sequence is TGTGCCAGCAGGGAGACAGGGAACAATTCACCCCTCCACTTT. It is translated as CASRETGNNSPLHF. This chain links TRBV28 with TRBJ1-6, with 7 bases aligning to TRBD1. The CDR3 is 14 residues long. The germline CDR1 and CDR2 sequences are MDHEN and SYDVKM. Trimming took 6 bases from V and 7 from J; bases not matched to a gene: 6.

In this sample, this clone turned up many times. The chain uses TRBV11-2 and TRBJ2-7, with D tentatively TRBD2 (6 bases). Germline lookup yields CDR1 SGHAT and CDR2 FQNNGV. Between the trimmed V and J ends, which lost 2 bases and 1 base, there was a span of 15 bases. This CDR3 has 16 amino acids. The CDR3 nucleotides are TGTGCCAGCAGCTTATTGGGCGGGACTTTTTCCTACGAGCAGTACTTC. Translated: CASSLLGGTFSYEQYF. Variable domain in full (rest from reference TRBV11-2 and TRBJ2-7): EAGVAQSPRYKIIEKRQSVAFWCNPISGHATLYWYQQILGQGPKLLIQFQNNGVVDDSQLPKDRFSAERLKGVDSTLKIQPAKLEDSAVYLCASSLLGGTFSYEQYFGPGTRLTVT.

Comments on this clone: With a much larger clone just one base away, this may be a read error. At the DNA level, this CDR3 is encoded by other sequences in the same sample as well. The V gene is TRBV11-2, the J gene TRBJ2-3; 7 bases are a match to TRBD2. The CDR3 loop spans 16 amino acids. V shed 2 bases, J shed 6 bases, and the junction held 11 bases outside the gene matches. Germline V gene lookup returns CDR1 SGHAT and CDR2 FQNNGV. The CDR3 loop reads CASSLLAGGTTDTQYF. In DNA, the CDR3 is TGTGCCAGCAGCTTACTAGCTGGAGGGACTACGGATACGCAGTATTTT.

This clone has a handful of counts. This chain links TRBV28 with TRBJ1-1, with 10 bases identical to TRBD1. With 2 bases clipped from V and 3 bases from J, the junction kept 6 bases outside the gene matches. The CDR3 spans 16 residues. In germline, CDR1 is MDHEN, CDR2 SYDVKM. CDR3 protein: CASSLRGTGAYTEAFF. CDR3 DNA sequence: TGTGCCAGCAGTTTAAGAGGGACAGGGGCATACACTGAAGCTTTCTTT.

This chain uses TRBV29-1 with TRBJ2-3; TRBD1 matches at 9 bases. Unmatched junction bases numbered 6, after V lost 6 bases and J lost 5 bases. The CDR3 is made up of 13 amino acids. The V gene's germline CDR1 is SQVTM and CDR2 ANQGSEA. The CDR3: CSVHRGQLDTQYF. DNA of the CDR3: TGCAGCGTGCACAGGGGGCAGTTAGATACGCAGTATTTT.

This clone was seen many times. The chain uses TRBV20-1 and TRBJ2-1, with 7 bases lining up with TRBD2. The length of the CDR3 is 14 residues. Germline trimming cut 6 bases from V and 8 bases from J; bases unmatched to any gene: 13. Germline values: CDR1 DFQATT, CDR2 SNEGSKA (reference sequence). CDR3 nucleotide sequence: TGCAGTGCCCCTCCAGGACTAGAATATGATGAGCAGTTCTTC. Residues: CSAPPGLEYDEQFF.

In regard to this clone: One junction end disagrees with the germline gene, perhaps due to a read error. The same CDR3 is also encoded by other DNA sequences in this sample. The CDR3 protein is CAWRNGGTSGRFSETQYF. The CDR3 DNA sequence: TGCGCCTGGAGGAACGGCGGAACTAGCGGGAGATTCTCGGAGACCCAGTACTTC. The chain carries TRBV30 and TRBJ2-5, with 11 bases fitting TRBD2. Germline V CDR1 and CDR2: GTSNPN, SVGIG (reference sequence). The CDR3 is 18 residues long.

With regard to this clone: A read error may be the cause here, since a much bigger clone is one base away. The chain carries TRBV5-6 and TRBJ2-7; D gene uncertain. CDR1 is SGHDT and CDR2 is YYEEEE in the germline V gene. The CDR3 loop spans 12 amino acids. CDR3 DNA: TGTGCCAGCAGCTTCTACTCCTACGAGCAGCACTTC. It codes for CASSFYSYEQHF.

This clone was found many times. The gene calls are TRBV28 and TRBJ1-4, with D tentatively TRBD1 (5 bases). Trimming removed 6 bases from V and 7 bases from J, with 18 bases in between. The CDR3 has 15 residues. Germline-derived CDR1 and CDR2 are MDHEN and SYDVKM. CDR3 coding DNA: TGTGCCAGCAGCCCCGACAGCCCAAGGGGTGAAAAACTGTTTTTT. Protein product: CASSPDSPRGEKLFF.

This clone was counted at least ten times. The genes are TRBV14 and TRBJ1-2; D uncertain. Germline V gives CDR1 SGHDN, CDR2 FVKESK. V was cut by 3 bases and J by 5 bases, with 22 bases left in between. The CDR3 is made up of 17 amino acids. The CDR3 coding sequence is TGTGCCAGCAGCCAGGACCTTAACCGGGATACCCGTTATGGCTACACCTTC. Translating gives CASSQDLNRDTRYGYTF.

Turning to this clone: A much larger clonotype is one base distant, so this may be a read error. This sequence joins TRBV5-1 and TRBJ2-5; 9 nucleotides line up with TRBD2. The ends lost 0 bases at V and 5 bases at J; junction bases unmatched: 8. The CDR3 is 16 amino acids. The germline V gene encodes CDR1 SGHRS and CDR2 YFSETQ. For the CDR3, the DNA is TGCGCCAGCAGCTTGGTGGCTAGCGGGATGAGGGAGACCCAGTACTTC. It translates to CASSLVASGMRETQYF. The full variable domain, its missing parts supplied by reference TRBV5-1 and TRBJ2-5, is KAGVTQTPRYLIKTRGQQVTLSCSPISGHRSVSWYQQTPGQGLQFLFEYFSETQRNKGNFPGRFSGRQFSNSRSEMNVSTLELGDSALYLCASSLVASGMRETQYFGPGTRLLVL.

This clone was counted many times. The J gene is TRBJ2-1, the V gene TRBV5-1, with TRBD2 identical over 8 bases. CDR1 is SGHRS and CDR2 is YFSETQ in the germline V gene. The CDR3 consists of 16 residues. The ends lost 4 bases at V and 7 bases at J; junction bases unmatched: 13. DNA for the CDR3: TGCGCCAGCAGCCCCCATCGGGGGGGTTCGGTTAATGAGCAGTTCTTC. It yields the protein CASSPHRGGSVNEQFF.

This clone was found many times. The genes are TRBV5-1 and TRBJ1-2; D is ambiguous. Germline lookup yields CDR1 SGHRS and CDR2 YFSETQ. The CDR3 loop spans 15 amino acids. Trimming took 1 base from V and 3 from J, leaving 13 bases between them. This CDR3 is CASSLNSGRYYGYTF. The CDR3 DNA reads TGCGCCAGCAGCTTGAATTCGGGCAGGTACTATGGCTACACCTTC.

This chain links TRBV2 with TRBJ2-1; the D is unclear. The V gene's germline CDR1 is SNHLY and CDR2 FYNNEI. The CDR3 covers 13 residues. Trimming shortened V by 4 bases and J by 6 bases, and 10 bases separated the two germline ends. CDR3 residues: CASSVVLTNEQFF. CDR3 nucleotide sequence: TGTGCCAGCAGTGTGGTACTAACCAATGAGCAGTTCTTC.

This clone appeared many times. V and J are TRBV19 and TRBJ2-7, with D perhaps TRBD1 (6 bases). Germline values: CDR1 LNHDA, CDR2 SQIVND (reference sequence). The V gene lost 5 bases and the J gene lost 0 bases, with 11 bases spanning the gap. The CDR3 totals 14 residues. CDR3 DNA: TGTGCCAGTAGTCCGCAGGGGAGCTCCTACGAGCAGTACTTC. Protein: CASSPQGSSYEQYF.

In its sample, this clone was seen many times. The chain couples TRBV28 to TRBJ1-1; D is perhaps TRBD1 (6 bases). Germline values: CDR1 MDHEN, CDR2 SYDVKM. The V end lost 7 bases, the J end lost 8 bases, and 17 bases lay between the germline ends. This CDR3 region has 13 residues. This CDR3 reads CASNYHGGLEAFF. Here the CDR3 DNA reads TGTGCCAGCAACTACCACGGGGGGCTCGAAGCTTTCTTT.